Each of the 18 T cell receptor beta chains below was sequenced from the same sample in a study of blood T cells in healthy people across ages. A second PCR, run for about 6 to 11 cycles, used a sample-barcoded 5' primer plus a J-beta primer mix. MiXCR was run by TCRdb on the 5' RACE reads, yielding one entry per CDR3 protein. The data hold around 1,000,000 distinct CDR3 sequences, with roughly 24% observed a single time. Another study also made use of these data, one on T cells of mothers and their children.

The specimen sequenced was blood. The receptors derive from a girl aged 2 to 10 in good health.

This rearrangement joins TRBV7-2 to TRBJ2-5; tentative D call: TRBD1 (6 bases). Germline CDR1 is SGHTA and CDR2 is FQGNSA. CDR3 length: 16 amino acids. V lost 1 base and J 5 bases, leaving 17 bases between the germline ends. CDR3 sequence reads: CASSLGLGQSEETQYF. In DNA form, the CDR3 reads TGTGCCAGCAGCTTAGGACTCGGACAGAGTGAGGAGACCCAGTACTTC. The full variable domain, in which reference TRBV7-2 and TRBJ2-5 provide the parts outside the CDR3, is GAGVSQSPSNKVTEKGKDVELRCDPISGHTALYWYRQSLGQGLEFLIYFQGNSAPDKSGLPSDRFSAERTGGSVSTLTIQRTQQEDSAVYLCASSLGLGQSEETQYFGPGTRLLVL.

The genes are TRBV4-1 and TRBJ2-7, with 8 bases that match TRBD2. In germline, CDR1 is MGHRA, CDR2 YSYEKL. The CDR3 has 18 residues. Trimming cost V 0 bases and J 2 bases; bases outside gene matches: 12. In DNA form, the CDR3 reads TGCGCCAGCAGCCAAGATCTTTTGGGAGCGGGAGTTCCCTACGAGCAGTACTTC. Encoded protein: CASSQDLLGAGVPYEQYF.

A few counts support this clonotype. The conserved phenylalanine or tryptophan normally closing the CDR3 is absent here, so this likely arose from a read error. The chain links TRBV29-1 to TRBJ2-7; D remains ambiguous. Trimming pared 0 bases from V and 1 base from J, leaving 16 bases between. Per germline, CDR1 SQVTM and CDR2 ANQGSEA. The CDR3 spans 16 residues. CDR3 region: CSVEDNTRGRSYEQYL. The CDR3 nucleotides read TGCAGCGTTGAAGATAACACCCGAGGTCGATCCTACGAGCAGTACCTC.

For the CDR3, the DNA is TGTGCCAGCAGCCAAGAGGACGGGGGGAACACCGGGGAGCTGTTTTTT. This translates into CASSQEDGGNTGELFF. The V and J genes are TRBV14 and TRBJ2-2; a weak D match, TRBD2 (6 bases). The germline CDR1 and CDR2 sequences are SGHDN and FVKESK. The V gene lost 0 bases and the J gene lost 1 base, with 9 bases spanning the gap. The CDR3 runs 16 residues.

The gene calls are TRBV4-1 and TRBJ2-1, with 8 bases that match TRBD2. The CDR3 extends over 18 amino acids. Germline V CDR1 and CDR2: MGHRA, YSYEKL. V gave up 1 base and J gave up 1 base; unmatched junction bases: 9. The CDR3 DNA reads TGCGCCAGCAGCCAAGTAGGGCTGGCGGGAGGTTCCTACAATGAGCAGTTCTTC. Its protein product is CASSQVGLAGGSYNEQFF.

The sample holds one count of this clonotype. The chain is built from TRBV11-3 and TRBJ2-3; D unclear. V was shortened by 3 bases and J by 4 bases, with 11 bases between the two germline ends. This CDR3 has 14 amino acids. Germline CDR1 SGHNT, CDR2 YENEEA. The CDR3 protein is CASSLAIGPDTQYF. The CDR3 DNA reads TGTGCCAGCAGCTTGGCTATAGGACCAGATACGCAGTATTTT.

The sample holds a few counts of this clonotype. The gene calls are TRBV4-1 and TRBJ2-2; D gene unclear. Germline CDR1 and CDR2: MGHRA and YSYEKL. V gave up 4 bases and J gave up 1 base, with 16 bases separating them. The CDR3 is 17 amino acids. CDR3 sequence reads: CASSPTRSKVNTGELFF. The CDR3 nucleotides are TGCGCCAGCAGCCCCACCAGAAGTAAGGTGAACACCGGGGAGCTGTTTTTT.

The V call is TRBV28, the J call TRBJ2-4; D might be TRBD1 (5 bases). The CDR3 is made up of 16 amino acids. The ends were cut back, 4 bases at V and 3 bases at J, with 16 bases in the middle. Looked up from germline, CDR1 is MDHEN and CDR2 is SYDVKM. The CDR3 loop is CASSSFYRSGKNIQYF. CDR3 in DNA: TGTGCCAGCAGTTCATTTTACAGGTCGGGCAAAAACATTCAGTACTTC.

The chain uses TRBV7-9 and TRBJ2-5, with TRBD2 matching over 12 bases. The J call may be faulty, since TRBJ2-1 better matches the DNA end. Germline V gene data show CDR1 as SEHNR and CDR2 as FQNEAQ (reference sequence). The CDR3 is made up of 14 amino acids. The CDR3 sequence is CASSLVLAGGEQFF. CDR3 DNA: TGTGCCAGCAGCTTAGTACTAGCGGGAGGTGAGCAGTTCTTC.

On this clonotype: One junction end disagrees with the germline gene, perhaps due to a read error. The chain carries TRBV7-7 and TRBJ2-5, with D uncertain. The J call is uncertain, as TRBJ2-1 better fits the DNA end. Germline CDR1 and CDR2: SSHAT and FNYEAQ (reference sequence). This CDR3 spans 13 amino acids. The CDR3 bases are TGTGCTAGCAGCTTAGGTCGAGACGCTGAGCAGTTCTTC. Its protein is CASSLGRDAEQFF.

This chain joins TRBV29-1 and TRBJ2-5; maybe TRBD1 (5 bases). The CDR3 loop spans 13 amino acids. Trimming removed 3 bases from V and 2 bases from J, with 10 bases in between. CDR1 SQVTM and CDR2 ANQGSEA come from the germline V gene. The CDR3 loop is CSVEIREQETQYF. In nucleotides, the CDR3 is TGCAGCGTTGAGATCAGGGAACAAGAGACCCAGTACTTC.

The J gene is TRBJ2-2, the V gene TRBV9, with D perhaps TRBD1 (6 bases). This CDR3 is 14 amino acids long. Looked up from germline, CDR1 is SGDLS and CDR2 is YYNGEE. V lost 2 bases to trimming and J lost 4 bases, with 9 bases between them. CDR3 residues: CASSVGQSTGELFF. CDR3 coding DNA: TGTGCCAGCAGCGTTGGACAGTCCACCGGGGAGCTGTTTTTT.

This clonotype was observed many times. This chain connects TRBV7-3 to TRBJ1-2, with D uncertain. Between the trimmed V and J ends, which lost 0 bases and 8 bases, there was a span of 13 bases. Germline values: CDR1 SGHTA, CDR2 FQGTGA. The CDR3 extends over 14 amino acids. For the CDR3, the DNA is TGTGCCAGCAGCTTAACGGGAGGAACGGGGGGCTACACCTTC. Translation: CASSLTGGTGGYTF.

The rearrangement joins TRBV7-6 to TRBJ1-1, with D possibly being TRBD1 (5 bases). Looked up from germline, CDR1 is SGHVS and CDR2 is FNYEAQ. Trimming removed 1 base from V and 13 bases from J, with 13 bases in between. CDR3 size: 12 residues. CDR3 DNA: TGTGCCAGCAGCTTAGGTAAGGGGACGGTTTTCTTT. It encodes CASSLGKGTVFF.

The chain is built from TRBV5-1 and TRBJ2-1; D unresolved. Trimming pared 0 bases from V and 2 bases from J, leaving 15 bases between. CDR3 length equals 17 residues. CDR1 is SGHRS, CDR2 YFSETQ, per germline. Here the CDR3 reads CASSLVQQINAYNEQFF. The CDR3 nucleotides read TGCGCCAGCAGCTTGGTTCAGCAAATCAACGCCTACAATGAGCAGTTCTTC. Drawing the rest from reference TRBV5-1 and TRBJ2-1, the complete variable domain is KAGVTQTPRYLIKTRGQQVTLSCSPISGHRSVSWYQQTPGQGLQFLFEYFSETQRNKGNFPGRFSGRQFSNSRSEMNVSTLELGDSALYLCASSLVQQINAYNEQFFGPGTRLTVL.

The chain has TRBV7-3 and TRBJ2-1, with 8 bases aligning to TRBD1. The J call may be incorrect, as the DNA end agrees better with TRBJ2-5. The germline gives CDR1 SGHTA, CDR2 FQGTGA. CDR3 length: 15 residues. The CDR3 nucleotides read TGTGCCAGCAGCCGGACAGGGAGTGAGGGAGAGACCCAGTACTTC. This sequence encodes CASSRTGSEGETQYF.

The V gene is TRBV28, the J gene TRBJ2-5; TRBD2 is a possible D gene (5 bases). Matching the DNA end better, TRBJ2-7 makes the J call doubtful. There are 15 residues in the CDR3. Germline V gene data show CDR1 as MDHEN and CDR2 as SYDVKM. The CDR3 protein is CASSPSRGGDYEQYF. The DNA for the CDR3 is TGTGCCAGCAGTCCTTCCCGAGGAGGAGACTACGAGCAGTACTTC.

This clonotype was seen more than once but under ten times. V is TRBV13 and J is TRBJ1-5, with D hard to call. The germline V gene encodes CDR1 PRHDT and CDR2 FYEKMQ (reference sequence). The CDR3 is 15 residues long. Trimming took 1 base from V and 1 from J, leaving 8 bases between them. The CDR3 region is CASSLASHSNQPQHF. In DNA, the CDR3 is TGTGCCAGCAGCTTAGCCTCACACAGCAATCAGCCCCAGCATTTT. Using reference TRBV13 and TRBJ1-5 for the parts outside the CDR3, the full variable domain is AAGVIQSPRHLIKEKRETATLKCYPIPRHDTVYWYQQGPGQDPQFLISFYEKMQSDKGSIPDRFSAQQFSDYHSELNMSSLELGDSALYFCASSLASHSNQPQHFGDGTRLSIL.